These 15 T cell receptor beta chains share one sample of origin, sequenced in a study of vaccination and CD4 T cells after COVID-19. The Oncomine TCR Beta short-read assay was applied to DNA of cultured CD4+ T cells. Using its own MiXCR run on the PCR reads, TCRdb lists one record per CDR3 protein. Of around 19,000 distinct CDR3 sequences listed, around 53% were seen once; the top ten hold roughly 15%. No cognate antigen is known for these TCRs. Treatment specified: roughly ten-day PBMC culture with coronavirus spike peptide pools or control peptides (ViraFEST assay). The sample comprised CD4+ T cells from blood, cultured in vitro. The receptor source for this set is a human donor who had recovered from COVID-19.

This clonotype has only a few counts. The chain combines TRBV19 with TRBJ1-5; weak D call: TRBD1 (5 bases). The CDR3 has 14 residues. Trimming left V 3 bases short and J 4 bases short, with 10 bases between. From germline, CDR1 is LNHDA and CDR2 SQIVND (reference sequence). The CDR3 loop is CASSILGGNQPQHF. The CDR3 DNA is TGTGCCAGTAGTATTCTGGGGGGTAATCAGCCCCAGCATTTT.

The rearrangement uses TRBV6-5 and TRBJ1-2, with D possibly being TRBD1 (5 bases). The germline V gene encodes CDR1 MNHEY and CDR2 SVGAGI. V lost 0 bases and J lost 4, with 9 bases in between. The CDR3 has 14 amino acids. Here the CDR3 reads CASSYSDRGYGYTF. CDR3 nucleotides: TGTGCCAGCAGTTACTCCGACAGAGGCTATGGCTACACCTTC.

A few counts support this clonotype. V and J are TRBV24-1 and TRBJ2-5; D is perhaps TRBD1 or TRBD2 (7 bases each). V gave up 0 bases and J gave up 5 bases, with 12 bases separating them. Germline CDR1 is KGHDR and CDR2 is SFDVKD. This CDR3 has 15 amino acids. The CDR3 DNA sequence: TGTGCCACCAGTGATTTGCAGGGGGGGAGGGAGACCCAGTACTTC. Protein: CATSDLQGGRETQYF.

This clonotype was found a few times. The chain carries TRBV19 and TRBJ1-2; 7 bases line up with TRBD1. Germline V CDR1 and CDR2: LNHDA, SQIVND (reference sequence). The CDR3 consists of 12 residues. V shed 10 bases, J shed 4 bases, and the junction held 6 bases outside the gene matches. As DNA, the CDR3 is TGTGCCACCGAGGGGGACAGCTATGGCTACACCTTC. The encoded protein is CATEGDSYGYTF.

The chain combines TRBV6-1 with TRBJ2-7, with D hard to call. Trimming took 1 base from V and 2 from J, leaving 12 bases between them. CDR1 MNHNS and CDR2 SASEGT come from the germline V gene. This CDR3 comprises 15 residues. CDR3 loop: CASSEGGGETYEQYF. The CDR3 bases are TGTGCCAGCAGTGAAGGGGGTGGGGAAACCTACGAGCAGTACTTC.

The chain combines TRBV4-3 with TRBJ1-1; the D is unclear. Trimming stripped 0 bases from V and 2 bases from J, with 7 bases between. Germline values: CDR1 LGHNA, CDR2 YSLEER. The CDR3 consists of 14 residues. CDR3: CASSQEGSNTEAFF. CDR3 sequence (DNA): TGCGCCAGCAGCCAAGAGGGGTCCAACACTGAAGCTTTCTTT.

In this sample, this clonotype turned up once. V gene TRBV5-1 combines with J gene TRBJ1-5; 7 bases map to TRBD1. This CDR3 has 14 residues. Trimming took 7 bases from V and 4 from J; bases not matched to a gene: 8. The germline CDR1 and CDR2 sequences are SGHRS and YFSETQ. The CDR3 coding sequence is TGCGCCAGCGCGCCAGGGGGAGGGAATCAGCCCCAGCATTTT. Its translation is CASAPGGGNQPQHF.

The chain recombines TRBV5-5 with TRBJ2-1; no reliable D call. The V end lost 3 bases, the J end lost 2 bases, and 15 bases lay between the germline ends. CDR3 length: 16 amino acids. Germline V gives CDR1 SGHKS, CDR2 YYEKEE (reference sequence). The CDR3 loop reads CASSSGVGQAYNEQFF. CDR3 in DNA: TGTGCCAGCAGCTCGGGTGTAGGCCAAGCCTACAATGAGCAGTTCTTC.

This rearrangement joins TRBV19 to TRBJ2-2; 7 bases map to TRBD1. V shed 3 bases and J 5 bases; nucleotides not matched to a gene: 3. CDR3 length: 14 amino acids. From germline, CDR1 is LNHDA and CDR2 SQIVND (reference sequence). The DNA of the CDR3 is TGTGCCAGTAGTATTTCAGGGGGTACCGGGGAGCTGTTTTTT. This sequence encodes CASSISGGTGELFF.

The chain uses TRBV7-3 and TRBJ2-5; a possible D gene is TRBD2 (6 bases). The CDR3 contains 13 residues. Trimming shortened V by 1 base and J by 3 bases, and 6 bases separated the two germline ends. Germline CDR1 is SGHTA and CDR2 is FQGTGA. CDR3 bases: TGTGCCAGCAGCTTAAGGAGGGAAGAGACCCAGTACTTC. It yields the protein CASSLRREETQYF.

This clonotype was counted between two and nine times. V gene TRBV11-2 combines with J gene TRBJ1-6, with unresolved D. This CDR3 contains 17 residues. The germline V and J ends were trimmed by 1 base and 9 bases, with 19 bases remaining between them. Germline loops: CDR1 SGHAT, CDR2 FQNNGV. In DNA, the CDR3 is TGTGCCAGCAGCTTAGCACAGTACCAACGGAGTAGTTCACCCCTCCACTTT. As protein: CASSLAQYQRSSSPLHF.

This clonotype is large. This chain connects TRBV19 to TRBJ2-2; D not resolved. This CDR3 is 13 amino acids long. Germline CDR1 reads LNHDA; CDR2 reads SQIVND (reference sequence). The V end lost 6 bases, the J end lost 0 bases, and 5 bases lay between the germline ends. The CDR3, as DNA: TGTGCCAGTAGCGAATCGAACACCGGGGAGCTGTTTTTT. Protein sequence: CASSESNTGELFF.

This clonotype showed up just a few times. The chain recombines TRBV4-3 with TRBJ1-2; unclear D gene. Per the germline V gene, CDR1 is LGHNA and CDR2 is YSLEER. V lost 0 bases and J 3 bases, leaving 14 bases between the germline ends. CDR3 size: 16 residues. This CDR3 is CASSQDRRQDDYGYTF. The CDR3 nucleotides are TGCGCCAGCAGCCAAGATCGCAGGCAGGACGACTATGGCTACACCTTC.

This clonotype occurred a few times. The chain links TRBV7-2 to TRBJ2-3; 8 nucleotides match TRBD2. CDR3 length: 14 residues. The germline V gene has CDR1 SGHTA and CDR2 FQGNSA. V trimming: 5 bases; J trimming: 2 bases; junction bases outside the gene matches: 3. The CDR3 coding sequence is TGTGCCAGCAGCCCTAGCGGGTACACAGATACGCAGTATTTT. Translated, it gives CASSPSGYTDTQYF.

This clonotype has just a few counts. In nucleotides, the CDR3 is TGTGCCAGCAGGACAGGGGACCCCGGACAGCCCCAGCATTTT. As protein: CASRTGDPGQPQHF. The rearrangement joins TRBV6-1 to TRBJ1-5; 8 bases map to TRBD1. Trimming took 6 bases from V and 7 from J; bases not matched to a gene: 8. Germline assignment: CDR1 MNHNS and CDR2 SASEGT. The CDR3 loop spans 14 amino acids.